This T cell receptor beta chain was obtained from a study of T cell clonality in common variable immunodeficiency. Per the germline V gene, CDR1 is SGHAT and CDR2 is FQNNGV. The CDR3 is made up of 14 amino acids. The V end was cut by 4 bases, the J end by 4 bases, with 13 bases between. This clone was counted ten times or more. Its specificity is unknown. Read sequence stops 3 residues before the CDR3 end, and the germline J gene provides the missing end. The assay was immunoSEQ multiplex PCR, and TCRdb's table has in-frame clones only and misses some. The sample was found to contain about 43,000 clones, and every one recurs. General study points: Shared TCRbeta clones were fewer between CVID subjects than controls.

This receptor was taken from a person aged 18-70 years in good health. The rearrangement joins TRBV11-2 to TRBJ1-1; a possible D gene is TRBD1 (6 bases). Material for sequencing was peripheral blood mononuclear cells. CDR3 residues: CASSSQQGVTEAFF. CDR3 bases read: TGTGCCAGCAGCTCTCAACAGGGTGTCACTGAA.